This is a list of T cell receptor beta chains from one sample in a study of blood T cell repertoires in COVID-19. The protocol was immunoSEQ multiplex PCR, while the TCRdb copy is restricted to in-frame clones and leaves out a portion. The sample holds fewer than 250,000 clones, 88% seen once. Sequencing was performed on peripheral blood. The receptor set was obtained from a man between 65 and 79 years old with acute or convalescent COVID-19. The CDR3 runs from the conserved cysteine through the conserved F or W. A D gene is named only where the DNA matches it firmly. The size of a clone is reported for some rows only, either as once, few or many, or as a class for expanded clones.

j_gene,v_gene,len,d_gene,abundance,CDR3nt,CDR3aa
TRBJ2-7,TRBV18,13,TRBD2,-,TGTGCCAGCTCACCATCTCCGGGGGGAGGGCTGTACTTC,CASSPSPGGGLYF
TRBJ1-5,TRBV15,13,-,few,TGTGCCACCAGCAGCGTCAGGGTACAGCCCCAGCATTTT,CATSSVRVQPQHF
TRBJ2-1,TRBV11-2,16,TRBD2,-,TGTGCCAGCAGCCTCTTAGTTCTAGCGGGGACCAATGAGCAGTTCTTC,CASSLLVLAGTNEQFF
TRBJ2-5,TRBV3-1/TRBV3-2,17,TRBD2,-,TGTGCCAGCAGCTTGCACTTTCAGCGGGAGCGAGGAGAGACCCAGTACTTC,CASSLHFQRERGETQYF
TRBJ2-1,TRBV24-1,14,TRBD2,-,TGTGCCACCAGTGACAGCGGGAGAAGTTATGAGCAGTTCTTC,CATSDSGRSYEQFF
TRBJ2-3,TRBV5-1,19,TRBD2,-,TGCGCCAGCAGCTTGGCCGGGACTAGCGGGAGGGCTAGCACAGATACGCAGTATTTT,CASSLAGTSGRASTDTQYF
TRBJ2-2,TRBV10-3,14,TRBD1,-,TGTGCCACCAAGGGGACAGCGAACACCGGGGAGCTGTTTTTT,CATKGTANTGELFF
TRBJ1-5,TRBV12-3/TRBV12-4,13,-,-,TGTGCCAGCAGTGGGAGGCGGAATCAGCCCCAGCATTTT,CASSGRRNQPQHF
TRBJ2-7,TRBV6-5,14,TRBD1,-,TGTGCCAGCAGCTTCCGGACAGGGCCCTACGAGCAGTACTTC,CASSFRTGPYEQYF
TRBJ2-7,TRBV10-3,16,-,-,TGTGCCATCAGTGAGTCGATCAGGGGTTACCCCTACGAGCAGTACTTC,CAISESIRGYPYEQYF
TRBJ1-3,TRBV18,17,-,-,TGTGCCAGCTCACCCTCGATGGTAACGGGCTCTGGAAACACCATATATTTT,CASSPSMVTGSGNTIYF
TRBJ1-1,TRBV7-9,15,-,-,TGTGCCAGCACCCACCCGGCAGGGTTGTTCACTGAAGCTTTCTTT,CASTHPAGLFTEAFF
TRBJ2-7,TRBV28,13,-,-,TGTGCCAGCCTAAAGCGGGCGCCGGGGGAGCAGTACTTC,CASLKRAPGEQYF
TRBJ2-7,TRBV28,14,-,-,TGTGCCAGCAGTTTACCAGCGGGTTCCTACGAGCAGTACTTC,CASSLPAGSYEQYF
TRBJ1-5,TRBV24-1,15,-,once,TGTGCCACCAGTGACCTAGACAGTCCCAATCAGCCCCAGCATTTT,CATSDLDSPNQPQHF
TRBJ1-1,TRBV5-4,14,-,-,TGTGCCAGCAGCTACCCAGGGGTGAACACTGAAGCTTTCTTT,CASSYPGVNTEAFF
TRBJ1-1,TRBV5-1,15,TRBD1,-,TGCGCCAGCAGTTACCGGGGACAGGAGAACACTGAAGCTTTCTTT,CASSYRGQENTEAFF
TRBJ1-5,TRBV10-3,15,-,few,TGTGCCATCAGTGATGTTGGAGGGGCGGACCAGCCCCAGCATTTT,CAISDVGGADQPQHF
TRBJ1-1,TRBV7-9,15,-,-,TGTGCCAGCAGCTTAGGGACCCAAAGGGGCACTGAAGCTTTCTTT,CASSLGTQRGTEAFF
TRBJ2-3,TRBV6-4,20,TRBD2,-,TGTGCCAGCAGCGAGACCCCGGGGGTAGCGGGATTGTCGAGGACAGATACGCAGTATTTT,CASSETPGVAGLSRTDTQYF
TRBJ2-1,TRBV5-4,16,TRBD1,once,TGTGCCAGCAGCTTACAGGGACAGGGTTACGGGAATGAGCAGTTCTTC,CASSLQGQGYGNEQFF
TRBJ2-7,TRBV19,12,-,-,TGTGCCAGTAGTACCAGCTCCTACGAGCAGTACTTC,CASSTSSYEQYF
TRBJ1-2,TRBV5-1,14,TRBD1,-,TGCGCCAGCAGCCCGGGGGACAGCTACAATGGCTACACCTTC,CASSPGDSYNGYTF
TRBJ2-5,TRBV18,14,-,-,TGTGCCAGCTCACCGCAACTAGCCCCGGAGACCCAGTACTTC,CASSPQLAPETQYF
TRBJ2-6,TRBV6-2/TRBV6-3,15,TRBD2,-,TGTGCCAGCAGTAGCGGGAGCTCTGGGGCCAACGTCCTGACTTTC,CASSSGSSGANVLTF